This T cell receptor (beta chain) was profiled in a study of molecular identifiers for immune sequencing clone quantification (dated by TCRdb to between 2018 and 2020). Context from the whole study: In a replicate experiment, RNA from about 20,000 or 100,000 naive CD8 T cells was split into five aliquots, four of which were sequenced. The study was a methods study using CD8 T cells to benchmark molecular-identifier clustering-based TCR repertoire sequencing (MIDCIRS) and TCR RNA copy counting.

Library method: PCR. Instrument used: NextSeq 500. Preparation of bulk TCR libraries followed a previously described approach, with the TCR primers listed in Table S5. The Qiagen AllPrep DNA/RNA kit was used to purify total RNA. Before analysis, reads from multiple sequencing runs of one library were combined. The paper's processing steps were these. Only reads with exact TCR constant sequence were kept, trimmed to 150 nt, and grouped by their 12-nt molecular barcodes. Within each barcode group, reads were sub-clustered at a 15% Levenshtein threshold, and quality-weighted consensus sequences were built per RNA molecule. Non-functional sequences were discarded, and so were lower-count sequences lying one edit away from another sequence. Barcode sub-clusters with fewer than 20% of the maximum read count were removed, based on fitting two negative binomial distributions. TCRdb passed the public sequencing reads through fastp at Q25 and MiXCR, retaining productive beta sequences. Duplicate CDR3 protein sequences are folded into a single record with the most common DNA and genes. The V and J calls reflect TCRdb's pipeline rather than the authors' work. This sample lists roughly 630,000 distinct CDR3 sequences; about 25% were detected once. The ten biggest clones cover about 0.78% of the sample.

General findings and caveats noted by the study authors: Clones above 20 RNA copies held over 98% of molecules in CMV-specific effector cells but under 1% in naive cells. Naive libraries contained spiked-in Jurkat TCR RNA (more than nine copies' worth), which is not part of the donor repertoire. Highly expanded clone sizes could be underestimated if identical TCR molecules share a barcode. Spiked-in Jurkat TCR RNA equivalent to a single cell was reported to be detectable even among over 800,000 naive CD8 T cells. When barcode sub-clustering was omitted, TCR diversity was inflated by chimeric consensus sequences, with chimeras reaching as high as 47%. Modeling estimated 3 to 3.5 recovered TCR RNA copies per cell, compared with about 10 by digital PCR, which implies roughly 30% capture efficiency.

Libraries of naive CD8 T cells were built from about 20,000 to 1,000,000 sorted cells, with 10%, 30% or 50% of the purified RNA used. Naive CD8 T cells were FACS-sorted as CD8+CD4-CCR7+CD45RA+ on a BD FACSAria II into RLT Plus buffer. Detection sensitivity was tested by spiking Jurkat RNA equal to over 8 TCR copies' worth into samples containing about 17,000-1,000,000 naive CD8 T cells. CD8 T cells were enriched with RosetteSep CD8+ T Cell Enrichment Cocktail and Ficoll-Paque, followed by ACK red cell lysis. A word on this clonotype: What antigen it recognizes has not been identified. A much bigger clone sits one base away, suggesting this may be a read error.

Reading the germline V gene gives CDR1 SGHDN and CDR2 FVKESK. V drops 4 bases and J drops 4 bases, leaving 10 bases in between. Taken from cysteine to phenylalanine, the CDR3 has 13 residues. Only the CDR3 region is kept as DNA, spanning 39 bases read in frame from base 1. Recombination connected TRBV14 to TRBJ1-2; TRBD1 could be the D gene, as 6 bases match. Specimen: naive CD8+ T cells from blood, with Jurkat cell RNA spiked in. This sample's cell subset or site label indicates: FACS-sorted CD8+CD4-CCR7+CD45RA+ naive T cells. The receptor comes from a human donor in good health. Some libraries in this study had Jurkat cell RNA spiked in. The DNA reads TGTGCCAGCAGCCTTACAGGGAGCTATGGCTACACCTTC. Its product reads: CASSLTGSYGYTF.